This T cell receptor beta chain derives from a study of blood T cells in healthy people across ages. Study-level findings and limits: The CMV status of each donor remained undetermined, and this could have confounded shifts in expanded clonotypes. Significant beta diversity loss was already apparent by age about 42, declining roughly linearly.

This CDR3 is built from 13 residues. V lost 7 bases, J lost 5 bases, and 17 bases lay in between. The germline V gene has CDR1 SQVTM and CDR2 ANQGSEA. A word on this clonotype: Its antigen remains unknown.

A second PCR of roughly 7 to 11 cycles used a sample-barcoded 5' primer and a J-beta primer mix. A template-switch adaptor that had 12 random nucleotides put a tag on each cDNA molecule. Each CDR3 protein gets one entry after TCRdb re-called the 5' RACE reads with MiXCR. Found here are 1.5 million to 1.9 million distinct CDR3 sequences, 40% to 45% of them singletons; the top ten hold around 4%. The V and J genes are TRBV29-1 and TRBJ2-5; D is possibly TRBD1 (5 bases). The sequence came from a young woman in good health. Sequencing was carried out using blood. The CDR3 here is CSAAGLVGETQYF. The DNA of the CDR3 is TGCAGCGCCGCAGGGTTAGTAGGGGAGACCCAGTACTTC.